The rows below give T cell receptor beta chains drawn from one sample of a study of post-analysis software for immune sequencing data. TCRdb independently ran MiXCR on the PCR reads; one entry per CDR3 protein. There are 600,000 to 750,000 distinct CDR3 sequences in the sample; more than 50% occur only once, and 10% to 12% lies in the top ten. The specimen sequenced was blood. Every receptor here comes from a girl aged 2 to 9 with multiple sclerosis. Each CDR3 is given with its conserved first and last residue. A D gene is named only where the DNA matches it firmly.

15	TRBJ2-1	TRBV20-1	.	CSAIRGLSSYNEQFF
16	TRBJ2-5	TRBV20-1	TRBD2	CSALPGGGRGQETQYF
14	TRBJ2-2	TRBV20-1	TRBD1	CSAIDRGLAGELFF
15	TRBJ2-5	TRBV7-9	TRBD1	CASSSLGQGPKTQYF
16	TRBJ1-2	TRBV12-3/TRBV12-4	.	CASSLRVTGGTGGYTF
15	TRBJ2-7	TRBV7-9	.	CASSPWTGRVYEQYF
15	TRBJ2-6	TRBV6-6	TRBD1	CASNRQGAGANVLTF
15	TRBJ2-5	TRBV20-1	.	CSATQSGGRYETQYF
17	TRBJ2-3	TRBV6-1	.	CASSGAIAEARTDTQYF
15	TRBJ2-1	TRBV20-1	TRBD2	CSARDSGHSLNEQFF
13	TRBJ1-1	TRBV7-3	TRBD1	CASSSDRNGEAFF
14	TRBJ1-2	TRBV2	TRBD1	CASTLMGQGAGYTF
15	TRBJ1-1	TRBV20-1	.	CSAPRDPTLNTEAFF
13	TRBJ2-7	TRBV7-2	.	CASSLGGQGRQYF
12	TRBJ2-5	TRBV20-1	TRBD1	CSAYTGAETQYF
11	TRBJ2-7	TRBV15	.	CATSEDREQYF
15	TRBJ1-2	TRBV6-5	.	CASSYSRGGNYGYTF
16	TRBJ1-5	TRBV20-1	.	CSASRAAWLDNQPQHF
12	TRBJ2-1	TRBV12-3/TRBV12-4	.	CASSRDWGEQFF
12	TRBJ2-1	TRBV29-1	.	CSVLRTGNEQFF
14	TRBJ2-3	TRBV6-4	TRBD1	CASSRQGAIDTQYF
16	TRBJ2-1	TRBV7-9	TRBD1	CASSPRTGVGHNEQFF